The T cell receptor beta chain under discussion was sequenced for a study of T cells in tumors after PD-1 blockade. Study context: Either cemiplimab 350 mg every 2 weeks or pembrolizumab 200 mg every 3 weeks was given. During anti-PD-1 treatment, some patients continued daily vismodegib 150 mg.

Note on this clone: Antigen: not known.

Whole-study results and caveats: Peripheral recruitment is suggested, as some novel exhausted tumor clones were in pre-treatment blood.

Sequenced by immunoSEQ multiplex PCR; TCRdb stores in-frame clones only, minus some. The sample contains several thousand clones, around 83% of which appear only once. The TCR was taken from a human donor with advanced basal cell or squamous cell carcinoma (not recorded which). The material was PBMCs, obtained after anti-PD-1 therapy.

The CDR3 DNA is TGTGCCAGCAGCTTAACGTCGGGACAGGGCTACGAGCAGTACTTC. Translated, it gives CASSLTSGQGYEQYF. The V and J genes are TRBV11-3 and TRBJ2-7; 9 nucleotides line up with TRBD1. The CDR3 runs to 15 residues. Germline loops: CDR1 SGHNT, CDR2 YENEEA. V lost 2 bases to trimming and J lost 3 bases; unmatched junction nucleotides: 5.